What follows are 18 T cell receptor beta chains derived from one specimen sequenced in a study of PD-1 blockade in classical Hodgkin lymphoma. Assay used: immunoSEQ multiplex PCR; TCRdb lists only in-frame clones, some missing. The sample has some 49,000 clones, roughly 88% seen once. Described time point: newly diagnosed, previously untreated cHL patient sample. Sequencing was carried out using peripheral blood mononuclear cells (PBMCs). The receptors were gathered from a human donor with classical Hodgkin lymphoma.

A word on this clone: The same CDR3 also results from other DNA sequences found in this sample. This chain connects TRBV19 to TRBJ2-1; 8 nucleotides align to TRBD1. CDR3 length: 15 residues. With V trimmed by 3 bases and J by 0 bases, 1 base remained unmatched. Germline V gives CDR1 LNHDA, CDR2 SQIVND (reference sequence). CDR3 loop: CASSITGGSYNEQFF. The DNA for the CDR3 is TGTGCCAGTAGTATCACAGGGGGCTCCTACAATGAGCAGTTCTTC.

The chain combines TRBV2 with TRBJ1-5; D is unclear. This CDR3 has 13 amino acids. Germline lookup yields CDR1 SNHLY and CDR2 FYNNEI. The germline V and J ends were trimmed by 1 base and 3 bases, with 4 bases remaining between them. The CDR3 bases are TGTGCCAGCAGTGAAGACCACAATCAGCCCCAGCATTTT. This encodes CASSEDHNQPQHF.

The chain is built from TRBV7-6 and TRBJ2-1, with TRBD2 as a possible D gene (6 bases). V was pared by 5 bases and J by 8 bases, with 16 bases between. CDR3 size: 14 residues. Looked up from germline, CDR1 is SGHVS and CDR2 is FNYEAQ. The CDR3 sequence is CASSPQTSRDEQFF. The CDR3 DNA reads as TGTGCCAGCAGCCCCCAGACTAGTCGGGATGAGCAGTTCTTC.

The V and J genes are TRBV11-2 and TRBJ2-3; 8 nucleotides agree with TRBD1. The CDR3 extends over 16 amino acids. V gave up 1 base and J gave up 4 bases; unmatched junction bases: 7. Looked up from germline, CDR1 is SGHAT and CDR2 is FQNNGV. Here the CDR3 reads CASSLAPTGVADTQYF. In DNA, the CDR3 is TGTGCCAGCAGCTTAGCTCCGACAGGGGTGGCAGATACGCAGTATTTT.

V is TRBV7-9 and J is TRBJ1-1; D not resolved. From germline, CDR1 is SEHNR and CDR2 FQNEAQ (reference sequence). Trimming took off 3 bases at V and 4 bases at J, with 6 bases between the two ends. The CDR3 length is 12 residues. The CDR3, as DNA: TGTGCCAGCAGCTTTTCTGCCACTGAAGCTTTCTTT. Its translation: CASSFSATEAFF.

To note about this clone: This sample includes further DNA sequences coding for the same CDR3. The chain uses TRBV28 and TRBJ1-2; D is unclear. V lost 5 bases and J 0 bases, leaving 7 bases between the germline ends. Germline loops: CDR1 MDHEN, CDR2 SYDVKM. This CDR3 region has 13 residues. CDR3 nucleotide sequence: TGTGCCAGCAGTCCTGGCGCTAACTATGGCTACACCTTC. Translated, it gives CASSPGANYGYTF.

V and J are TRBV5-1 and TRBJ2-2; D ambiguous. With 3 bases removed from V and 3 bases from J, the gap between germline ends came to 3 bases. Germline V gene sequence: CDR1 SGHRS, CDR2 YFSETQ. This CDR3 has 12 residues. The CDR3 loop reads CASSSYTGELFF. CDR3 DNA: TGCGCCAGCAGCTCCTACACCGGGGAGCTGTTTTTT. The whole variable domain, filled in from reference TRBV5-1 and TRBJ2-2, reads KAGVTQTPRYLIKTRGQQVTLSCSPISGHRSVSWYQQTPGQGLQFLFEYFSETQRNKGNFPGRFSGRQFSNSRSEMNVSTLELGDSALYLCASSSYTGELFFGEGSRLTVL.

The V gene is TRBV29-1, the J gene TRBJ1-1, with a tentative D call TRBD1 (5 bases). V was clipped by 7 bases and J by 4 bases, with 16 bases between them. Germline V gene lookup returns CDR1 SQVTM and CDR2 ANQGSEA. The CDR3 has 13 residues. Written as DNA, the CDR3 is TGCAGCGCCGGGAGAGGGGCTAGCACTGAAGCTTTCTTT. Residues: CSAGRGASTEAFF.

The chain is built from TRBV28 and TRBJ2-3; 9 bases are a match to TRBD2. Germline V gene data show CDR1 as MDHEN and CDR2 as SYDVKM. Trimming at V came to 4 bases and at J to 2 bases, leaving 4 bases not matched to a gene. The CDR3 runs to 15 residues. The chain's CDR3 is CASSSSSGVTDTQYF. In DNA, the CDR3 is TGTGCCAGCAGTTCATCTAGCGGGGTCACAGATACGCAGTATTTT.

The CDR3 loop is CASSKVTGSTDTQYF. In nucleotides, the CDR3 is TGTGCCAGCAGCAAGGTGACTGGGAGCACAGATACGCAGTATTTT. V and J are TRBV14 and TRBJ2-3; unclear D gene. Germline V gene data show CDR1 as SGHDN and CDR2 as FVKESK. Trimming pared 5 bases from V and 0 bases from J, leaving 12 bases between. The CDR3 contains 15 residues. Full variable domain (rest looked up from reference TRBV14 and TRBJ2-3): EAGVTQFPSHSVIEKGQTVTLRCDPISGHDNLYWYRRVMGKEIKFLLHFVKESKQDESGMPNNRFLAERTGGTYSTLKVQPAELEDSGVYFCASSKVTGSTDTQYFGPGTRLTVL.

This chain connects TRBV28 to TRBJ1-5; no clear D. CDR3 length equals 13 residues. CDR1 and CDR2 (germline): MDHEN, SYDVKM. Trimming took off 3 bases at V and 1 base at J, with 4 bases between the two ends. The CDR3 sequence is CASSLVSNQPQHF. The CDR3 DNA reads as TGTGCCAGCAGTTTGGTAAGCAATCAGCCCCAGCATTTT.

This chain connects TRBV18 to TRBJ1-2; no firm D call. There are 14 residues in the CDR3. Germline CDR1 reads KGHSH; CDR2 reads LQKENI. Trimming took 1 base from V and 4 from J, leaving 10 bases between them. The CDR3 here is CASSPQGSGYGYTF. The CDR3 coding sequence is TGTGCCAGCTCACCACAAGGGTCTGGCTATGGCTACACCTTC.

The chain employs TRBV28 and TRBJ2-5; 7 bases are a match to TRBD2. The germline gives CDR1 MDHEN, CDR2 SYDVKM. There are 15 residues in the CDR3. Unmatched junction bases numbered 13, after V lost 8 bases and J lost 4 bases. The CDR3 spells CASRRLAGDRETQYF. The CDR3 nucleotides are TGTGCCAGCCGTCGACTCGCGGGAGATCGAGAGACCCAGTACTTC.

The V and J genes are TRBV7-9 and TRBJ2-7; either TRBD1 or TRBD2 may supply D (5 bases each). From germline, CDR1 is SEHNR and CDR2 FQNEAQ (reference sequence). This CDR3 has 17 amino acids. V lost 2 bases and J 0 bases, leaving 17 bases between the germline ends. DNA of the CDR3: TGTGCCAGCAGCTTAACCGCGTGGGACGGTAGCTCCTACGAGCAGTACTTC. It yields the protein CASSLTAWDGSSYEQYF.

V is TRBV4-1 and J is TRBJ1-5, with TRBD1 matching over 7 bases. V shed 1 base, J shed 5 bases, and the junction held 5 bases outside the gene matches. This CDR3 is built from 15 residues. The germline gives CDR1 MGHRA, CDR2 YSYEKL. The CDR3: CASSQGTGAYQPQHF. DNA for the CDR3: TGCGCCAGCAGCCAAGGGACAGGCGCCTATCAGCCCCAGCATTTT.

This chain connects TRBV19 to TRBJ2-7, with 7 bases lining up with TRBD1. The CDR3 sequence is 13 residues long. CDR1 LNHDA and CDR2 SQIVND come from the germline V gene (reference sequence). V trimming: 5 bases; J trimming: 2 bases; junction bases outside the gene matches: 3. CDR3 region: CASSPGTAYEQYF. As DNA, the CDR3 is TGTGCCAGTAGTCCCGGGACAGCCTACGAGCAGTACTTC.

The chain joins TRBV27 to TRBJ2-3, with D uncertain. Germline CDR1 and CDR2: MNHEY and SMNVEV (reference sequence). The CDR3 runs 13 residues. V shed 2 bases and J shed 1 base, with 4 bases lying between them. CDR3 coding DNA: TGTGCCAGCAGTTTAAGGGGCACAGATACGCAGTATTTT. Its protein product is CASSLRGTDTQYF.

The V and J genes are TRBV5-1 and TRBJ2-5; a possible D gene is TRBD2 (5 bases). V was clipped by 0 bases and J by 1 base, with 7 bases between them. The germline V gene has CDR1 SGHRS and CDR2 YFSETQ. The CDR3 is 14 residues long. CDR3 bases: TGCGCCAGCAGCTTGGATCTAGCCCAAGAGACCCAGTACTTC. This encodes CASSLDLAQETQYF.